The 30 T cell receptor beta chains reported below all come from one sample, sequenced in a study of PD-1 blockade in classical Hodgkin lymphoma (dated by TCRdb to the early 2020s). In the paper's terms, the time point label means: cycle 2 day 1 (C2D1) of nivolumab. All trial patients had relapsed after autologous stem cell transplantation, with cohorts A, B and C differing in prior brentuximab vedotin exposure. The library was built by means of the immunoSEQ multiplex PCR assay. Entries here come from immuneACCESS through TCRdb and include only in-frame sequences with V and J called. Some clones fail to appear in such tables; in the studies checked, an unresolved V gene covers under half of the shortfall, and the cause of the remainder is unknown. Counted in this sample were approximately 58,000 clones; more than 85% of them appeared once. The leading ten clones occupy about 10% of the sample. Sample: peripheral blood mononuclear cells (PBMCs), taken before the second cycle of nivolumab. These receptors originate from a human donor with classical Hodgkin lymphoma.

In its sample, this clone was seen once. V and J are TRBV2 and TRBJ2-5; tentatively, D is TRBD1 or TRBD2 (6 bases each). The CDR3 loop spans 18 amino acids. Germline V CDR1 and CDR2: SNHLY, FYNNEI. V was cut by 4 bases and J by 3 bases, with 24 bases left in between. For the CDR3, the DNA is TGTGCCAGCAGTGTTAAGGGGGGCCCGCTCTATTTCGAAGAGACCCAGTACTTC. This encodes CASSVKGGPLYFEETQYF.

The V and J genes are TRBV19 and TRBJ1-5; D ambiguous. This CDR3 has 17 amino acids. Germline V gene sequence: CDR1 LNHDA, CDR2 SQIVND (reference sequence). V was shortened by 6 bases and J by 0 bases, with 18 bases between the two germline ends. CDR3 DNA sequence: TGTGCCAGTAGGAGGACCGCTCCGCTTAATAGCAATCAGCCCCAGCATTTT. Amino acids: CASRRTAPLNSNQPQHF. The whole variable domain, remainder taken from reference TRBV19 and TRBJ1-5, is DGGITQSPKYLFRKEGQNVTLSCEQNLNHDAMYWYRQDPGQGLRLIYYSQIVNDFQKGDIAEGYSVSREKKESFPLTVTSAQKNPTAFYLCASRRTAPLNSNQPQHFGDGTRLSIL.

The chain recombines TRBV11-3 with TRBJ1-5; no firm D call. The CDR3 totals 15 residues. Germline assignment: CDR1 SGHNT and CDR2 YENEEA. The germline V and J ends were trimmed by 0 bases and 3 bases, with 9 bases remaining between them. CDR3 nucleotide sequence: TGTGCCAGCAGCTTAGAAGAGGCATACAATCAGCCCCAGCATTTT. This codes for CASSLEEAYNQPQHF.

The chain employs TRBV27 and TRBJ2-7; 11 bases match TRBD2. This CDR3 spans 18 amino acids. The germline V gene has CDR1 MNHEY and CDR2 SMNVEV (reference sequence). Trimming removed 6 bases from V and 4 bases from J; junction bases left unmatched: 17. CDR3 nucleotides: TGTGCCAGCAGCTCACTTTTTAGGACTAGCGGGCCAGATTACGAGCAGTACTTC. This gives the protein CASSSLFRTSGPDYEQYF.

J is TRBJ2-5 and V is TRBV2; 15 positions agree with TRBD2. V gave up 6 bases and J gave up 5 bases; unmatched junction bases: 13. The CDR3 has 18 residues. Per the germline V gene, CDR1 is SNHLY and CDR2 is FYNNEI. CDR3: CASRRGTSGGSMEETQYF. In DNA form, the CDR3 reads TGTGCCAGCAGACGGGGGACTAGCGGGGGGTCTATGGAGGAGACCCAGTACTTC.

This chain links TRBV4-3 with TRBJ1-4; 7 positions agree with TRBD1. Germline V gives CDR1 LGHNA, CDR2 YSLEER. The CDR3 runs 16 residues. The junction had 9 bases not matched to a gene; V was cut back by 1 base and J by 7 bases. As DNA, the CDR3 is TGCGCCAGCAGCCAAGGGCCGACAGGGCTGGGTGAAAAACTGTTTTTT. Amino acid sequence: CASSQGPTGLGEKLFF.

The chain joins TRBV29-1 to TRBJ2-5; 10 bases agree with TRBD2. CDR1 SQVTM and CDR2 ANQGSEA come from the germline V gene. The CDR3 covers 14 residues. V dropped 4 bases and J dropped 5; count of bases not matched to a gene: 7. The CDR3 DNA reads TGCAGCGTTGCCGGAGCGGGAGGGCCCGAGACCCAGTACTTC. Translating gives CSVAGAGGPETQYF.

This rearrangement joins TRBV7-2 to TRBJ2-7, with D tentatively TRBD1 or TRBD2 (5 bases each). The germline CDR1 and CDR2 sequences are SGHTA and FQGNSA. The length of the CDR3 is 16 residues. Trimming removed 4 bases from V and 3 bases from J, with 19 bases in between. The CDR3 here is CASSYDTGRGVYEQYF. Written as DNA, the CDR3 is TGTGCCAGCAGCTATGATACGGGACGGGGAGTCTACGAGCAGTACTTC.

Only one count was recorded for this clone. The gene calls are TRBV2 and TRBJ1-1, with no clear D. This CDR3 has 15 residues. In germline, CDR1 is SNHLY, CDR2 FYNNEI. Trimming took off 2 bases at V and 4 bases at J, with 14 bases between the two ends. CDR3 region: CASSEWEGEVTEAFF. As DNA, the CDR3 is TGTGCCAGCAGTGAATGGGAGGGAGAGGTCACTGAAGCTTTCTTT.

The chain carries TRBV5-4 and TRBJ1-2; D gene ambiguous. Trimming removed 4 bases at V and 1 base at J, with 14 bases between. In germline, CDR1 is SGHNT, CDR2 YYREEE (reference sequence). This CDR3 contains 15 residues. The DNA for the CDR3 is TGTGCCAGCAGCCCGACGGCCTTGGATAACTATGGCTACACCTTC. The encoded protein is CASSPTALDNYGYTF. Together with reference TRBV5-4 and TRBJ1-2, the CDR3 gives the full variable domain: ETGVTQSPTHLIKTRGQQVTLRCSSQSGHNTVSWYQQALGQGPQFIFQYYREEENGRGNFPPRFSGLQFPNYSSELNVNALELDDSALYLCASSPTALDNYGYTFGSGTRLTVV.

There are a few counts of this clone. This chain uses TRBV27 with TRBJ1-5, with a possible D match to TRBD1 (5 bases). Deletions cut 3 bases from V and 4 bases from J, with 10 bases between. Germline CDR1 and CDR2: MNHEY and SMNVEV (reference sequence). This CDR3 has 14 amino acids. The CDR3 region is CASSLRSGNQPQHF. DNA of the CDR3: TGTGCCAGCAGTTTGAGGTCAGGGAATCAGCCCCAGCATTTT.

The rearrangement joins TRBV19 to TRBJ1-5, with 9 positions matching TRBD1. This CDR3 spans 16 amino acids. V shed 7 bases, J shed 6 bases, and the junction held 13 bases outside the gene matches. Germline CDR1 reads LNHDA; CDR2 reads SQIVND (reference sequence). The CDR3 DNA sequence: TGTGCCAGTACCCTATGGACAGGGGATTCAGGTCAGCCCCAGCATTTT. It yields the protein CASTLWTGDSGQPQHF.

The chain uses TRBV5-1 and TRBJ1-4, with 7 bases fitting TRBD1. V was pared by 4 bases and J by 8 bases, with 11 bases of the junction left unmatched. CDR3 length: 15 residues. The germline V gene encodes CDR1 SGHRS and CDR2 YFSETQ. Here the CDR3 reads CASSLSTGLEEKLFF. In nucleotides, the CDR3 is TGCGCCAGCAGCCTATCGACAGGGTTGGAGGAAAAACTGTTTTTT.

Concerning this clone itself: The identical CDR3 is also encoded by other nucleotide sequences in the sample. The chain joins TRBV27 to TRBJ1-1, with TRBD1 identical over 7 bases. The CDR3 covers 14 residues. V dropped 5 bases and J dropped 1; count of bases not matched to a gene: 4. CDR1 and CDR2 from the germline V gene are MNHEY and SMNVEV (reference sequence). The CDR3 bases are TGTGCCAGCAGTCCGGGGACAGCGAACACTGAAGCTTTCTTT. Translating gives CASSPGTANTEAFF.

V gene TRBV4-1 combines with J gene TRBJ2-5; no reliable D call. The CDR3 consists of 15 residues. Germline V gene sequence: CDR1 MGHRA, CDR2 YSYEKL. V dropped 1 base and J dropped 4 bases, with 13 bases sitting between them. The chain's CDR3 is CASSQVDPGPETQYF. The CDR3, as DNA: TGCGCCAGCAGCCAAGTCGATCCGGGCCCAGAGACCCAGTACTTC.

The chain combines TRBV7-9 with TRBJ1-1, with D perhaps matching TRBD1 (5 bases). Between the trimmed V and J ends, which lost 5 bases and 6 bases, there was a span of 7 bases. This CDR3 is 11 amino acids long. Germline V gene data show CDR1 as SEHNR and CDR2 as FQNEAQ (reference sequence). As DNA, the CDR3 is TGTGCCAGCAGCACGGGGCCTGAAGCTTTCTTT. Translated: CASSTGPEAFF.

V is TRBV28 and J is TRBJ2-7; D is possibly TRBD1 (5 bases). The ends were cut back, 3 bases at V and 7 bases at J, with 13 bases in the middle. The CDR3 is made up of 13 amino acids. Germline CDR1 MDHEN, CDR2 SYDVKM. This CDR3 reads CASSFVRVGEQYF. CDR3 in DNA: TGTGCCAGCAGTTTTGTCAGGGTGGGTGAGCAGTACTTC.

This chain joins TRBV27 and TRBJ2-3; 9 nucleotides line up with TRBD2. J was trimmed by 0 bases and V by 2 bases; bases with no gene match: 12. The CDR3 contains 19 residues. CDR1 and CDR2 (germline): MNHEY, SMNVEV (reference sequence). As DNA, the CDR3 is TGTGCCAGCAGTTTACTTTGGCCTAGCGGGATTACTAGCACAGATACGCAGTATTTT. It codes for CASSLLWPSGITSTDTQYF.

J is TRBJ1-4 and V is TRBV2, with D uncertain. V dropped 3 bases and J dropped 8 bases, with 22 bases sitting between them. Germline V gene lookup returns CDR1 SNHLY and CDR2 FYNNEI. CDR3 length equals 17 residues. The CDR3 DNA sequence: TGTGCCAGCAGTGACGCCTTAATCTACGAGGCTCAGGAAAAACTGTTTTTT. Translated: CASSDALIYEAQEKLFF.

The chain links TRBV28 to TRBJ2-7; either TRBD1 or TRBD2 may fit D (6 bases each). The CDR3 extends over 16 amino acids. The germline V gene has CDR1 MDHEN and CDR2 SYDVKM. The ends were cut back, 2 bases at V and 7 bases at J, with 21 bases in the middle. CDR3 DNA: TGTGCCAGCAGTTTAGGAGGGGGACTCAGCTCGGGGGAGCAGTACTTC. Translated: CASSLGGGLSSGEQYF.

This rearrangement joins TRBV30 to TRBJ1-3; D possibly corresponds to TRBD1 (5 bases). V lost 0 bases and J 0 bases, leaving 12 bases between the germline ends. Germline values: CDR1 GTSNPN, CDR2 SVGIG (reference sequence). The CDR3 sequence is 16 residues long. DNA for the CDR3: TGTGCCTGGAGTGTAAGGACATACTACTCTGGAAACACCATATATTTT. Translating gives CAWSVRTYYSGNTIYF.

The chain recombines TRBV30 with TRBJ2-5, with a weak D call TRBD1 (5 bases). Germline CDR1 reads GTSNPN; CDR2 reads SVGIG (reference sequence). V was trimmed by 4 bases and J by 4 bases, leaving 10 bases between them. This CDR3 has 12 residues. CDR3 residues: CAWKGLLETQYF. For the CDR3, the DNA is TGTGCCTGGAAGGGGCTACTAGAGACCCAGTACTTC.

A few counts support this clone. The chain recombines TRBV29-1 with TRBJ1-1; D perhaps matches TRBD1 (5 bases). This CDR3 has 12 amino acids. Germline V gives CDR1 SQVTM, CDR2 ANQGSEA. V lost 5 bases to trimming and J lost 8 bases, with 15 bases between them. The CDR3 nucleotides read TGCAGCGTTAGTAAGGGGATGATAGAAGCTTTCTTT. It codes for CSVSKGMIEAFF.

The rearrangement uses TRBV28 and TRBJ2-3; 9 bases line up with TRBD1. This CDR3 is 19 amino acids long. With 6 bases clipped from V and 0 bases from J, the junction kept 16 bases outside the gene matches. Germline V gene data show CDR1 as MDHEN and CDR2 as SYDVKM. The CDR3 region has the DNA TGTGCCAGCAGCACCTTAATCTTCGGACAGGGGTGGAGCACAGATACGCAGTATTTT. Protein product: CASSTLIFGQGWSTDTQYF.

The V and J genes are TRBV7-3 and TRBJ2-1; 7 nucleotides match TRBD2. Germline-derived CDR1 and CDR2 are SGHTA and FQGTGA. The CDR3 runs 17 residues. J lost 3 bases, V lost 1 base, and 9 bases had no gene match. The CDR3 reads CASSLIGGGGSYNEQFF. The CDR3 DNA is TGTGCCAGCAGCTTAATCGGCGGAGGCGGGAGCTACAATGAGCAGTTCTTC. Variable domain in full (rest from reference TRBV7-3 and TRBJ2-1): GAGVSQTPSNKVTEKGKYVELRCDPISGHTALYWYRQSLGQGPEFLIYFQGTGAADDSGLPNDRFFAVRPEGSVSTLKIQRTERGDSAVYLCASSLIGGGGSYNEQFFGPGTRLTVL.

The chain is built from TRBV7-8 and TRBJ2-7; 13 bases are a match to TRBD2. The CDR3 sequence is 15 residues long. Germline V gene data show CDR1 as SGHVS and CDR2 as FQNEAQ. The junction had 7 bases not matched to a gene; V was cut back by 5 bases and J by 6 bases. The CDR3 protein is CASSAWTSGRGEQYF. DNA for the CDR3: TGTGCCAGCAGCGCCTGGACTAGCGGGAGAGGCGAGCAGTACTTC. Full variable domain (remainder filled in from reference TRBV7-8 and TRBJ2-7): GAGVSQSPRYKVAKRGQDVALRCDPISGHVSLFWYQQALGQGPEFLTYFQNEAQLDKSGLPSDRFFAERPEGSVSTLKIQRTQQEDSAVYLCASSAWTSGRGEQYFGPGTRLTVT.

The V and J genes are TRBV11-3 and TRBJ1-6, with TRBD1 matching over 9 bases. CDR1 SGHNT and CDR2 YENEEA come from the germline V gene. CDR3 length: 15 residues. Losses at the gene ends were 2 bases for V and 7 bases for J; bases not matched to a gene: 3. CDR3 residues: CASSLNGQGNSPLHF. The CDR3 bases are TGTGCCAGCAGCTTAAACGGACAGGGGAATTCACCCCTCCACTTT. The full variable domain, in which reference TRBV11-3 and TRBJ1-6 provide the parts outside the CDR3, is EAGVVQSPRYKIIEKKQPVAFWCNPISGHNTLYWYLQNLGQGPELLIRYENEEAVDDSQLPKDRFSAERLKGVDSTLKIQPAELGDSAVYLCASSLNGQGNSPLHFGNGTRLTVT.

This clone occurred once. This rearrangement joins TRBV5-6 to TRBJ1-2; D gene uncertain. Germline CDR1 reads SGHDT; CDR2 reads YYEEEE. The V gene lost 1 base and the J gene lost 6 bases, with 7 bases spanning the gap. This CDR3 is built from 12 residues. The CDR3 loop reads CASSLLGDGYTF. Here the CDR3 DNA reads TGTGCCAGCAGCTTGTTAGGCGATGGCTACACCTTC. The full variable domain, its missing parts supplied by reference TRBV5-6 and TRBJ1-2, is DAGVTQSPTHLIKTRGQQVTLRCSPKSGHDTVSWYQQALGQGPQFIFQYYEEEERQRGNFPDRFSGHQFPNYSSELNVNALLLGDSALYLCASSLLGDGYTFGSGTRLTVV.

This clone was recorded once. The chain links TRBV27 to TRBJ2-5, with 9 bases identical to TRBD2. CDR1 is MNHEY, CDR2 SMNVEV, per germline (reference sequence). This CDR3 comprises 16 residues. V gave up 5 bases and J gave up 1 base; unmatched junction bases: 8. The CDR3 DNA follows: TGTGCCAGCAGTCCGATCCGGCGGGGGGGCCAAGAGACCCAGTACTTC. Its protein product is CASSPIRRGGQETQYF.

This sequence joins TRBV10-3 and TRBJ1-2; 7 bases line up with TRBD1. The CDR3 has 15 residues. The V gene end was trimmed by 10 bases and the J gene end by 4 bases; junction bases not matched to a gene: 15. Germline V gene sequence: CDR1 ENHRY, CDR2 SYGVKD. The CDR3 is CATTTRQGEVYGYTF. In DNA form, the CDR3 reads TGTGCCACGACCACTCGACAGGGAGAAGTCTATGGCTACACCTTC.